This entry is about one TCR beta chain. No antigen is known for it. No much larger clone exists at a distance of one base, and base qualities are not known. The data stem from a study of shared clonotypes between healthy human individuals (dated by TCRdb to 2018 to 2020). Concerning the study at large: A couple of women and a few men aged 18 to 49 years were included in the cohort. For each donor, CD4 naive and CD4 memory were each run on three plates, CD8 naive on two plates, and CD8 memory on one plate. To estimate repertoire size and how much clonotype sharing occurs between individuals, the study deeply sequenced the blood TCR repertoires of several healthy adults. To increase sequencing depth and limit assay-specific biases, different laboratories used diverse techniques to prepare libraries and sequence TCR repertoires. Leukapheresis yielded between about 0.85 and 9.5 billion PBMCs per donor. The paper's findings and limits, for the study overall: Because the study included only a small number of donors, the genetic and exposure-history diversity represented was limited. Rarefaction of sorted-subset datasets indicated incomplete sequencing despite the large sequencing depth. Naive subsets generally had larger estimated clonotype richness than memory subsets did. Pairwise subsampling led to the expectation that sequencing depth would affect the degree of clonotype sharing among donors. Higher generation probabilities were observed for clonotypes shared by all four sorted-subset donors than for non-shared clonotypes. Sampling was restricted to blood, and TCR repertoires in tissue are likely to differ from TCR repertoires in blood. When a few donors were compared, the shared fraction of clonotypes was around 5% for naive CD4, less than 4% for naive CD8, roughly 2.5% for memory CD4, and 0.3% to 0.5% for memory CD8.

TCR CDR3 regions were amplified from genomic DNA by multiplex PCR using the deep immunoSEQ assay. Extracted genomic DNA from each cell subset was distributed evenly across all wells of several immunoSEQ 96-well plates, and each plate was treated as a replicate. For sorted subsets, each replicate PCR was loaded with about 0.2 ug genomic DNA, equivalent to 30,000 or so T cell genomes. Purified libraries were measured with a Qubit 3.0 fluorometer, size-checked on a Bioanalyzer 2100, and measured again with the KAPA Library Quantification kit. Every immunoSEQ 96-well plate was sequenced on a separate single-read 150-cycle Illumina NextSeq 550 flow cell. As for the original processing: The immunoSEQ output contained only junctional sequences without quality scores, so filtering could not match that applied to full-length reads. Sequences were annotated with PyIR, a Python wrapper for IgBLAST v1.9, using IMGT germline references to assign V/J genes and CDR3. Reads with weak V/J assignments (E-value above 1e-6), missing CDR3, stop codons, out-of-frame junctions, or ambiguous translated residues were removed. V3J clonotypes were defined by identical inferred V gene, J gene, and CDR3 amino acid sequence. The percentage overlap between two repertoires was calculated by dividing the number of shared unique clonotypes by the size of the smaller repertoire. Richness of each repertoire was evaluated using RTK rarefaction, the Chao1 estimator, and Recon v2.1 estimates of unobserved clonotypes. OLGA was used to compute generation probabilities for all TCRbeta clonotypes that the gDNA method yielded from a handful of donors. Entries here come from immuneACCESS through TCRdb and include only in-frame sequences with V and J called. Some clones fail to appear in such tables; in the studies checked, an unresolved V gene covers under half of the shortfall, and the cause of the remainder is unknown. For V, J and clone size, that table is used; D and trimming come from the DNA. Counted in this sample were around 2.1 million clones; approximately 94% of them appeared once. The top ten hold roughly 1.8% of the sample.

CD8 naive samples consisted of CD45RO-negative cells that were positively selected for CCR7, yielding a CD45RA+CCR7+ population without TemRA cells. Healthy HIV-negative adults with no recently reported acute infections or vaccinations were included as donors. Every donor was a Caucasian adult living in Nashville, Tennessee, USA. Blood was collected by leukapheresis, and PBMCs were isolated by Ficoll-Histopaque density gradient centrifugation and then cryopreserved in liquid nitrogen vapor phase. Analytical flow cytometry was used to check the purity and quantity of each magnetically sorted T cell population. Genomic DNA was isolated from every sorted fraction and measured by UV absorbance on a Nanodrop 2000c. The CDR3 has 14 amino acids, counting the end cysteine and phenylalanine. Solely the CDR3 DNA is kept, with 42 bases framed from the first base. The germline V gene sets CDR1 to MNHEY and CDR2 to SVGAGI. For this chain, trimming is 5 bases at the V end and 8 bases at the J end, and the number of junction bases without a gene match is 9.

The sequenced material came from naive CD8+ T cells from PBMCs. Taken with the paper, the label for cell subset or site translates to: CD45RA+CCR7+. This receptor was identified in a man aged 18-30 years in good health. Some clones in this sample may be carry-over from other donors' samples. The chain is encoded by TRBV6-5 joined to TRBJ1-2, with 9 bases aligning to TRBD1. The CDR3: CASSGGTGFDGYTF. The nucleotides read TGTGCCAGCAGTGGCGGGACAGGGTTTGACGGCTACACCTTC.